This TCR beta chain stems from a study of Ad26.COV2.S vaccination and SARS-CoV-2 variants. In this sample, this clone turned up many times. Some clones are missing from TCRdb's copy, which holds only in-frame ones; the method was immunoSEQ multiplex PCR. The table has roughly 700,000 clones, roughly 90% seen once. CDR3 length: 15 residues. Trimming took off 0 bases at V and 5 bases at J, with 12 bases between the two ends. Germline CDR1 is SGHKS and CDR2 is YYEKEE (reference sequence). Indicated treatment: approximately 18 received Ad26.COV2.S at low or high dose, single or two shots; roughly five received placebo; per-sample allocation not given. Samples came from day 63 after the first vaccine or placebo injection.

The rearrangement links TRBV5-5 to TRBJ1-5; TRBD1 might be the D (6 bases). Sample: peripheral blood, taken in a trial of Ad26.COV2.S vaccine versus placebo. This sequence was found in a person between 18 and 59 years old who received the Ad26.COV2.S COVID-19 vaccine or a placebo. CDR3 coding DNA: TGTGCCAGCAGCTTGGAGCAGGGGATGCATCAGCCCCAGCATTTT. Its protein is CASSLEQGMHQPQHF.